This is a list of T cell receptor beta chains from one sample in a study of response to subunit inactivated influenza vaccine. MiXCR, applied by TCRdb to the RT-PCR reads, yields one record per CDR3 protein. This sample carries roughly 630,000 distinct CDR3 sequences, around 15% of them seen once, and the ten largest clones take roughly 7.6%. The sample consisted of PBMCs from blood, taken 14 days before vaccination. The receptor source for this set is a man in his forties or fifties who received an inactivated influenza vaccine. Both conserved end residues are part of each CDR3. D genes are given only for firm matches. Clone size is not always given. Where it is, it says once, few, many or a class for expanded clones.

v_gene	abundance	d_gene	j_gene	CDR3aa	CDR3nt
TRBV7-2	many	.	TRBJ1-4	CASSLANRINEKLFF	TGTGCCAGCAGCTTGGCGAACAGGATCAATGAAAAACTGTTTTTT
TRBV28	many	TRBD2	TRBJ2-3	CASRTLAGGGDTQYF	TGTGCCAGCAGAACACTAGCGGGAGGCGGAGATACGCAGTATTTT
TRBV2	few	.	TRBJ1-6	CASSAGTRYSPLHF	TGTGCCAGCAGTGCCGGGACTCGCTATTCACCCCTCCACTTT
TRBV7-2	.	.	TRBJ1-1	CASSGVGGTEAFF	TGTGCCAGCAGCGGGGTGGGAGGGACTGAAGCTTTCTTT
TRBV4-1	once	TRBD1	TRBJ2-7	CASSPKVTGVGEQYF	TGCGCCAGCAGCCCAAAAGTTACAGGGGTCGGCGAGCAGTACTTC
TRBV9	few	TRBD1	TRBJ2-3	CASSRKGQLEGDTQYF	TGTGCCAGCAGCCGTAAGGGACAGTTAGAGGGAGATACGCAGTATTTT
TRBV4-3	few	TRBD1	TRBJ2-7	CASSQDRRTGYRYEQYF	TGCGCCAGCAGCCAAGATAGGAGGACAGGGTATCGGTACGAGCAGTACTTC
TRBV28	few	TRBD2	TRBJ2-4	CASSPPSSGINIQYF	TGTGCCAGCAGTCCCCCCTCTAGCGGGATAAACATTCAGTACTTC
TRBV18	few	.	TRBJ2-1	CASSFTPNNEQFF	TGTGCCAGCTCCTTTACCCCTAACAATGAGCAGTTCTTC
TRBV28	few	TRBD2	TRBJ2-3	CASMWREATDTQYF	TGTGCCAGCATGTGGCGGGAGGCCACAGATACGCAGTATTTT
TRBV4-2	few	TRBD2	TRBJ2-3	CASSQDRRTSAIDTQYF	TGTGCCAGCAGCCAAGATCGAAGGACTAGCGCTATAGATACGCAGTATTTT
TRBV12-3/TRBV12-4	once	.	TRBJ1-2	CASSFWDGVYGYTF	TGTGCCAGCAGTTTTTGGGACGGAGTCTATGGCTACACCTTC
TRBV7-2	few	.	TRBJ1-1	CASSSWTVEAFF	TGTGCCAGCAGCTCTTGGACGGTTGAAGCTTTCTTT
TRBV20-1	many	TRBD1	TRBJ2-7	CSAPRQGHSYEQYF	TGCAGTGCCCCTCGACAGGGCCATTCCTACGAGCAGTACTTC
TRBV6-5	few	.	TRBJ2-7	CASSYSRIPREQYF	TGTGCCAGCAGTTACTCCAGAATACCGCGGGAGCAGTACTTC
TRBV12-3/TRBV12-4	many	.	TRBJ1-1	CASSYGGITEAFF	TGTGCCAGCAGTTATGGGGGGATTACTGAAGCTTTCTTT
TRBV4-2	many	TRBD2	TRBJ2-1	CASSQEPSGLYNEQFF	TGTGCCAGCAGCCAAGAACCTAGCGGCTTATACAATGAGCAGTTCTTC
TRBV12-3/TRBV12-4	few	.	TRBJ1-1	CASSIQGEAFF	TGTGCCAGCAGTATTCAGGGGGAAGCTTTCTTT
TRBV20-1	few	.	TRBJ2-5	CSAPPRTDLMGETQYF	TGCAGTGCTCCTCCGAGGACAGACCTCATGGGGGAGACCCAGTACTTC
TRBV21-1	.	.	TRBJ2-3	CASSKGTSGVLSTDTQYF	TGTGCCAGCAGCAAGGGGACTAGCGGGGTCCTTAGCACAGATACGCAGTATTTT
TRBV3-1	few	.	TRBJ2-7	CASSQRDRRNEQYF	TGTGCCAGCAGCCAGCGGGACAGAAGGAACGAGCAGTACTTC
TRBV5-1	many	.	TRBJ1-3	CASSPGAGDGNTIYF	TGCGCCAGCAGCCCAGGGGCAGGCGATGGAAACACCATATATTTT
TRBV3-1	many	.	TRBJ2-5	CASSLHSETQYF	TGTGCCAGCAGTCTTCACAGCGAGACCCAGTACTTC
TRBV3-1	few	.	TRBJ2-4	CASSRSEEGNIQYF	TGTGCCAGCAGCCGATCAGAAGAGGGAAACATTCAGTACTTC
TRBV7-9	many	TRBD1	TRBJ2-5	CASSLRTGVEETQYF	TGTGCCAGCAGCTTAAGGACAGGGGTAGAAGAGACCCAGTACTTC
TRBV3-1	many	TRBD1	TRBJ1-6	CASSRQGSPLHF	TGTGCCAGCAGCCGACAGGGTTCACCCCTCCACTTT
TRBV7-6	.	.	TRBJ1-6	CASSLSGGPNSPLHF	TGTGCCAGCAGCTTATCTGGGGGACCTAATTCACCCCTCCACTTT
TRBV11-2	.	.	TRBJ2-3	CASSLVALNTDTQYF	TGTGCCAGCAGCTTAGTGGCACTCAACACAGATACGCAGTATTTT
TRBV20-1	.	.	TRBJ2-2	CSANSGANTGELFF	TGCAGTGCAAATAGCGGCGCGAACACCGGGGAGCTGTTTTTT
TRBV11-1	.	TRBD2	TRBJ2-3	CASSLFTSGGNRLLTDTQYF	TGTGCCAGCAGCCTCTTCACTAGCGGGGGAAACCGACTCCTCACAGATACGCAGTATTTT
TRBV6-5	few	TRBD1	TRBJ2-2	CASSYSWSGQGLGELFF	TGTGCCAGCAGTTACTCGTGGTCGGGACAGGGTCTCGGGGAGCTGTTTTTT
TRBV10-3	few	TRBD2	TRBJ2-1	CAISESSLLAGVYNEQFF	TGTGCCATCAGTGAGTCGAGTCTGTTAGCGGGAGTCTACAATGAGCAGTTCTTC
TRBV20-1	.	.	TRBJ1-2	CSAPLVENYGYTF	TGCAGTGCGCCGTTGGTGGAAAACTATGGCTACACCTTC
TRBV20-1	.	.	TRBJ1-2	CSARAPQNYGYTF	TGCAGTGCTAGAGCGCCTCAGAACTATGGCTACACCTTC
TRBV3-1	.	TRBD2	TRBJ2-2	CASSQTGTSGRGLFF	TGTGCCAGCAGCCAAACCGGGACTAGCGGGAGAGGACTGTTTTTT
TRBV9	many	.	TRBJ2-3	CASTPGGGGDTQYF	TGTGCCAGCACCCCAGGTGGGGGAGGAGATACGCAGTATTTT
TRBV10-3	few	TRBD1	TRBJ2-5	CAISEPQGAGQETQYF	TGTGCCATCAGTGAGCCCCAGGGGGCCGGGCAAGAGACCCAGTACTTC